This T cell receptor (beta chain) came from a study of T cell responses to AZD1222 COVID-19 vaccine. About the research overall: Analysis merged second doses at about 4 or about 12 weeks. General study points: Elevations in Spike-specific TCR breadth and depth followed administration of two AZD1222 doses. Regions 160-218 and 743-854 dominated among vaccine-associated CD4 TCRs spanning spike. At baseline, seropositivity was found in only a handful of AZD1222 recipients.

The data were produced by immunoSEQ multiplex PCR, yet TCRdb's version contains in-frame clones alone and is incomplete. The profile shows about 150,000 clones, about nine tenths of them singletons. CDR1 GTSNPN and CDR2 SVGIG come from the germline V gene (reference sequence). This CDR3 comprises 14 residues. V shed 0 bases and J shed 2 bases, with 11 bases lying between them. Comment on this clone: Its target is unknown.

The sequencing used peripheral blood, collected on day 0 of AZD1222 vaccination. The source is an adult in good health. This sequence joins TRBV30 and TRBJ2-7; weak D call: TRBD2 (7 bases). Here the CDR3 DNA reads TGTGCCTGGAGTGTAGGGGGGGGCCCCTACGAGCAGTACTTC. It is translated as CAWSVGGGPYEQYF.